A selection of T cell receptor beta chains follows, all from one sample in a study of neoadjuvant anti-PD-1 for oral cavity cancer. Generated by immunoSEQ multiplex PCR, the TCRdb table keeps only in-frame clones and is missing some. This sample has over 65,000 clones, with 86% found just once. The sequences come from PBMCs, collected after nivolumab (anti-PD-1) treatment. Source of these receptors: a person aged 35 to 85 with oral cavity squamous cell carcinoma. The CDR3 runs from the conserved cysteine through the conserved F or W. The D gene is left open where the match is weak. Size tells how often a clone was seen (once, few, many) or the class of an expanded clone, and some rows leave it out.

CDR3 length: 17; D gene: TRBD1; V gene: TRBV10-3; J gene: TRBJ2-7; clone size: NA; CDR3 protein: CAISETLGRTGTYEQYF; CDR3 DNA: TGTGCCATCAGTGAAACCTTGGGCCGGACAGGCACCTACGAGCAGTACTTC
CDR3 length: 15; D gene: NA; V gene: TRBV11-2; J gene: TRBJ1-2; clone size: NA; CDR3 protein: CASSLGGRADYGYTF; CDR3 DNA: TGTGCCAGCAGCTTAGGGGGGAGAGCGGACTATGGCTACACCTTC
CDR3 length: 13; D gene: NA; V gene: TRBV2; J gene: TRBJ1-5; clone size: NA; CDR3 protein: CASSEFEDQPQHF; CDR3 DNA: TGTGCCAGCAGTGAATTTGAGGATCAGCCCCAGCATTTT
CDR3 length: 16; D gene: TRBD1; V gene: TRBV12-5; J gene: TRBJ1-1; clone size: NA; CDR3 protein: CASGLVRPGGDTEAFF; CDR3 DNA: TGTGCTAGTGGTTTGGTACGGCCAGGGGGTGACACTGAAGCTTTCTTT
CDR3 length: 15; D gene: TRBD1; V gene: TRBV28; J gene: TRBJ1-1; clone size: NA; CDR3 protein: CASSLRTGRGTEAFF; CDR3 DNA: TGTGCCAGCAGTCTCCGGACAGGAAGGGGCACTGAAGCTTTCTTT
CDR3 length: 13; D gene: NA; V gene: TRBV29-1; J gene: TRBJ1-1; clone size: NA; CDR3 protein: CSVGALQATEAFF; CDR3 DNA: TGCAGCGTCGGGGCCCTCCAGGCCACTGAAGCTTTCTTT
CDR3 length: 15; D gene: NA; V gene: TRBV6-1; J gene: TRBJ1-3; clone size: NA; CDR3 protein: CASSEKFISGNTIYF; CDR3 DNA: TGTGCCAGCAGTGAAAAATTTATCTCTGGAAACACCATATATTTT
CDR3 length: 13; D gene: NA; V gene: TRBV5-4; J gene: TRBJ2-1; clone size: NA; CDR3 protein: CASSLTANNEQFF; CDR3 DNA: TGTGCCAGCAGCTTGACGGCAAACAATGAGCAGTTCTTC
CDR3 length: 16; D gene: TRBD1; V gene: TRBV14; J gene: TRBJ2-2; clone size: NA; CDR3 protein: CASSQRTGTNTGELFF; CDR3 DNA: TGTGCCAGCAGCCAAAGGACAGGGACGAACACCGGGGAGCTGTTTTTT
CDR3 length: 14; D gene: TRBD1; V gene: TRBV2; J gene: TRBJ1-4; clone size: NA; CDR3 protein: CASSGQGIEEKLFF; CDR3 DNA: TGTGCCAGCAGTGGACAGGGGATTGAGGAAAAACTGTTTTTT
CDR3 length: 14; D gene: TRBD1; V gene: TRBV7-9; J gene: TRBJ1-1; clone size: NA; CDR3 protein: CASTRWDSDTEAFF; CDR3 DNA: TGTGCCAGCACTCGTTGGGACAGTGACACTGAAGCTTTCTTT
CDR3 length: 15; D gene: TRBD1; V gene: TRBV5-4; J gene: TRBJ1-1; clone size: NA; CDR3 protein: CASSLARGQNTEAFF; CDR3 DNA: TGTGCCAGCAGCTTGGCCAGGGGGCAGAACACTGAAGCTTTCTTT
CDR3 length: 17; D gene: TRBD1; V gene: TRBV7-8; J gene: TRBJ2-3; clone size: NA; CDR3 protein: CASSLEGQGLGTDTQYF; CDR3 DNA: TGTGCCAGCAGCTTGGAGGGACAGGGGCTCGGCACAGATACGCAGTATTTT
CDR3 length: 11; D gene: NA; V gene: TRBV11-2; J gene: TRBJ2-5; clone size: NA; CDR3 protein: CASSSFETQYF; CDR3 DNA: TGTGCCAGCAGCTCCTTTGAGACCCAGTACTTC
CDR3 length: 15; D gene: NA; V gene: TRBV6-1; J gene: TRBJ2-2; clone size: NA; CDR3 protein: CASREYQGLNGELFF; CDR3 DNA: TGTGCCAGCAGGGAATATCAGGGTTTAAACGGGGAGCTGTTTTTT
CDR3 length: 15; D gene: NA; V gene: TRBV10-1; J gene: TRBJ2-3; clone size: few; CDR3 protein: CALPSPEIVTDTQYF; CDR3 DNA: TGCGCCCTCCCTAGCCCAGAAATAGTCACAGATACGCAGTATTTT
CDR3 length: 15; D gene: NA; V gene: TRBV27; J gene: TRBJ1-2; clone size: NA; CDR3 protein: CASTTLGGKRYGYTF; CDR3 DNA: TGTGCCAGCACTACCCTGGGCGGGAAACGCTATGGCTACACCTTC
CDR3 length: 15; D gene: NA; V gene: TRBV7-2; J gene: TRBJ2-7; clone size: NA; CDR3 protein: CASRTPGGHSYEQYF; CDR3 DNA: TGTGCCAGCAGGACCCCCGGGGGACACTCCTACGAGCAGTACTTC
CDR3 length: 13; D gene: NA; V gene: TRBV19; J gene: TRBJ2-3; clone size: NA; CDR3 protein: CASRASGTDTQYF; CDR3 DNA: TGTGCCAGTAGAGCTAGCGGCACAGATACGCAGTATTTT
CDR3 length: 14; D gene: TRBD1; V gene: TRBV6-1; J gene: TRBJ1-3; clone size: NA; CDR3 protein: CASSQGAGGNTIYF; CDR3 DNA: TGTGCCAGCAGTCAGGGGGCCGGTGGAAACACCATATATTTT
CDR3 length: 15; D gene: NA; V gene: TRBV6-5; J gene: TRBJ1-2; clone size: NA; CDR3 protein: CASRPGYLVDYGYTF; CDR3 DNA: TGTGCCAGCAGGCCAGGCTACCTGGTTGACTATGGCTACACCTTC
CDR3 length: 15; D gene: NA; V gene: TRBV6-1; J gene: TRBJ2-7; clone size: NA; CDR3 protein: CASSRTGLSSYEQYF; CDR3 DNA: TGTGCCAGCAGCCGGACGGGACTTAGCTCCTACGAGCAGTACTTC
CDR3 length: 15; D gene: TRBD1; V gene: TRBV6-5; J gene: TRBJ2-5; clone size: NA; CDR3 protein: CASSYSGQATETQYF; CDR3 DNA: TGTGCCAGCAGTTATTCCGGACAGGCGACAGAGACCCAGTACTTC
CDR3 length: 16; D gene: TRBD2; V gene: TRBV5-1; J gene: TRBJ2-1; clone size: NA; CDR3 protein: CASSFRSGGAYNEQFF; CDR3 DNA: TGCGCCAGCAGCTTCAGGAGCGGGGGGGCCTACAATGAGCAGTTCTTC
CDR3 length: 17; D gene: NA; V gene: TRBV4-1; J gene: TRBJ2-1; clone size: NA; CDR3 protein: CASSSNLWHSLSNEQFF; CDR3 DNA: TGCGCCAGCAGCTCCAACCTGTGGCATTCCCTAAGCAATGAGCAGTTCTTC
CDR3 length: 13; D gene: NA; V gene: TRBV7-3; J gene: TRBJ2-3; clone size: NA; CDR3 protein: CASSSSPTDTQYF; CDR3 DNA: TGTGCCAGCAGCTCCTCACCCACAGATACGCAGTATTTT
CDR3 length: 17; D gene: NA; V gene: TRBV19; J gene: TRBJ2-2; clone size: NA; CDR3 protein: CASSETSAGTNTGELFF; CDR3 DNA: TGTGCCAGTAGTGAGACTTCGGCGGGAACTAACACCGGGGAGCTGTTTTTT
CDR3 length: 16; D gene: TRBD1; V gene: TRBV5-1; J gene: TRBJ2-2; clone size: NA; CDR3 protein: CASSLLGGGNTGELFF; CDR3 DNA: TGCGCCAGCAGCTTGTTAGGGGGCGGAAACACCGGGGAGCTGTTTTTT
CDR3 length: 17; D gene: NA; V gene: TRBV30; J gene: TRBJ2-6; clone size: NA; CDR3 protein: CAWSVRQMSSGANVLTF; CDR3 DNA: TGTGCCTGGAGTGTAAGACAGATGAGCTCTGGGGCCAACGTCCTGACTTTC
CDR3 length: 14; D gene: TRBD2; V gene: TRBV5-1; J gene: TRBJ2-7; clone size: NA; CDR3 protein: CASRELAGTYEQYF; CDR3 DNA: TGCGCCAGCAGGGAACTAGCGGGGACCTACGAGCAGTACTTC
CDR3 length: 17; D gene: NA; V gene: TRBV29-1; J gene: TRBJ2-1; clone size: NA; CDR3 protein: CSVEGGAGVAYYNEQFF; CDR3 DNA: TGCAGCGTTGAAGGTGGTGCAGGAGTAGCCTACTACAATGAGCAGTTCTTC
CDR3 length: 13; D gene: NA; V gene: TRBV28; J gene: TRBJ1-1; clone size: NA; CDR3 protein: CASSFRPNTEAFF; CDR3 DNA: TGTGCCAGCAGTTTCCGGCCGAACACTGAAGCTTTCTTT
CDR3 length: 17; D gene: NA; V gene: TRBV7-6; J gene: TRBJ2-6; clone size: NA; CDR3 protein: CASSLAFRGVGANVLTF; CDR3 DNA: TGTGCCAGCAGCTTAGCGTTTCGAGGGGTTGGGGCCAACGTCCTGACTTTC